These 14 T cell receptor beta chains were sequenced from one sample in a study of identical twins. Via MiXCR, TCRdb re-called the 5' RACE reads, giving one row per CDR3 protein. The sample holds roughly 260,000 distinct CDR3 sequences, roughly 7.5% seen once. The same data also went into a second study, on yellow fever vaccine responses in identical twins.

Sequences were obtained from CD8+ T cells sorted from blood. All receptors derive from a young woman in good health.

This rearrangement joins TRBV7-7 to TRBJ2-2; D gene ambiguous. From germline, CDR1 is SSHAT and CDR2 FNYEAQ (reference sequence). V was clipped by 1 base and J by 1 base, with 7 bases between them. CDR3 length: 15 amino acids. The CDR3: CASSLDPGNTGELFF. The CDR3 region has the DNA TGTGCCAGCAGCTTAGATCCAGGGAACACCGGGGAGCTGTTTTTT. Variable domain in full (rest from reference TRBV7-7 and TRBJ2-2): GAGVSQSPRYKVTKRGQDVTLRCDPISSHATLYWYQQALGQGPEFLTYFNYEAQPDKSGLPSDRFSAERPEGSISTLTIQRTEQRDSAMYRCASSLDPGNTGELFFGEGSRLTVL.

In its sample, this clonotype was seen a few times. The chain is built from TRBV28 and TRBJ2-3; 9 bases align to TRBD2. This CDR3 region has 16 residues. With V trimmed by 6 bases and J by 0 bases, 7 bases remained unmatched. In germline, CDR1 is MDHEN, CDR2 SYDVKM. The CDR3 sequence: CASSPLAGSSTDTQYF. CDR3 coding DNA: TGTGCCAGCAGCCCACTAGCGGGCTCTAGCACAGATACGCAGTATTTT.

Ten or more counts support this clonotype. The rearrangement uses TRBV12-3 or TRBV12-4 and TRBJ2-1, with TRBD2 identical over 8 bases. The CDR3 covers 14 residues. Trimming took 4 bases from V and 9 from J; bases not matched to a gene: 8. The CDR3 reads CASSSGGAGGEQFF. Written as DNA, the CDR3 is TGTGCCAGCAGTTCCGGGGGGGCCGGGGGTGAGCAGTTCTTC.

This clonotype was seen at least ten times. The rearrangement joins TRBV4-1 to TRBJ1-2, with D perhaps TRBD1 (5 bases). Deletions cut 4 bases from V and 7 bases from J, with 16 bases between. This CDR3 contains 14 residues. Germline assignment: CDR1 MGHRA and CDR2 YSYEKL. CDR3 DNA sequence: TGCGCCAGCAGCCCCGGAGAAGGGGTCAGTGGCTACACCTTC. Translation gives CASSPGEGVSGYTF.

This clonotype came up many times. This chain's CDR3 is CSVEVRNSYEQYF. CDR3 in DNA: TGCAGCGTTGAAGTCAGAAACTCCTACGAGCAGTACTTC. The V call is TRBV29-1, the J call TRBJ2-7; D gene unclear. Germline CDR1 SQVTM, CDR2 ANQGSEA. The CDR3 spans 13 residues. The V gene lost 1 base and the J gene lost 0 bases, with 7 bases spanning the gap.

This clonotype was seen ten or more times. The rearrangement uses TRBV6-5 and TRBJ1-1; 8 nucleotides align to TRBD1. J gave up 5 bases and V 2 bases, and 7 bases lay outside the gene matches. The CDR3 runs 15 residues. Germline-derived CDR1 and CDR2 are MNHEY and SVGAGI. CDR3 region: CASSYQTGVYTEAFF. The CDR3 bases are TGTGCCAGCAGTTACCAGACAGGGGTATATACTGAAGCTTTCTTT.

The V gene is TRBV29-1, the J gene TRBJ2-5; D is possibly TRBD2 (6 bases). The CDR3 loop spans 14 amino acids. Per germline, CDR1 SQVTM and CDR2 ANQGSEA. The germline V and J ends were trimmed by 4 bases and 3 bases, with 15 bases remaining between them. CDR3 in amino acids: CSVVAGWGEETQYF. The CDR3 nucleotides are TGCAGCGTTGTGGCAGGGTGGGGGGAAGAGACCCAGTACTTC.

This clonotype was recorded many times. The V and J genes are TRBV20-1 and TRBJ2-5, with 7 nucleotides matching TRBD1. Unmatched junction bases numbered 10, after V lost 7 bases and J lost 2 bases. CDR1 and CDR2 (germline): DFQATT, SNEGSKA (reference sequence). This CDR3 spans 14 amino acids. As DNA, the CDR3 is TGCAGTGTCTCAGGGGGAGATGGGCAAGAGACCCAGTACTTC. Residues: CSVSGGDGQETQYF.

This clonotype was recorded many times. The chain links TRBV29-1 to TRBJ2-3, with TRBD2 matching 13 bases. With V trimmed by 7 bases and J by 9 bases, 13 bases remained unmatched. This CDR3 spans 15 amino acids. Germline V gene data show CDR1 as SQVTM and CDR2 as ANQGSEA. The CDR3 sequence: CSAFGLAGVAGTQYF. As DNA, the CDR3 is TGCAGCGCATTCGGACTAGCGGGAGTCGCGGGAACGCAGTATTTT.

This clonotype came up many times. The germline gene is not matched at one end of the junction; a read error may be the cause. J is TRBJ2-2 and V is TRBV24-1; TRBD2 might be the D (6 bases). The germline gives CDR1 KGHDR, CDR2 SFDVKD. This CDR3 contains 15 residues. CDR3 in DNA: TGTGCCACCAGTGATCGGAGGGATAACATCGGGGAGCTGTTTTTT. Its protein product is CATSDRRDNIGELFF.

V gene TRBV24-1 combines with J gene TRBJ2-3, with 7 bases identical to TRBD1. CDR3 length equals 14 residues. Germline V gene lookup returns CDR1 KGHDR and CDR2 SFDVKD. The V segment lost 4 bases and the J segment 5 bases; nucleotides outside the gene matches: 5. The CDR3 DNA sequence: TGTGCCACCAGTGACCGTGACAGGGAAGATACGCAGTATTTT. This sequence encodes CATSDRDREDTQYF.

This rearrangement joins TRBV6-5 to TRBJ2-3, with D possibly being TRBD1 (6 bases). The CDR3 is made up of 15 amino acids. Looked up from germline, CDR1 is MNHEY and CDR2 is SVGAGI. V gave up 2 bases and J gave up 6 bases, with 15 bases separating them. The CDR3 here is CASSYGGFGADTQYF. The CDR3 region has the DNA TGTGCCAGCAGTTACGGGGGCTTCGGGGCCGATACGCAGTATTTT.

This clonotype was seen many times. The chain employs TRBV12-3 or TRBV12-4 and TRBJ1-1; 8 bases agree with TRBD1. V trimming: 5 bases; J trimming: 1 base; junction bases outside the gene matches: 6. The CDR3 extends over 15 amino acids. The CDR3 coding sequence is TGTGCCAGCAGTCCTCCGGACAGGGAGAACACTGAAGCTTTCTTT. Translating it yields CASSPPDRENTEAFF.

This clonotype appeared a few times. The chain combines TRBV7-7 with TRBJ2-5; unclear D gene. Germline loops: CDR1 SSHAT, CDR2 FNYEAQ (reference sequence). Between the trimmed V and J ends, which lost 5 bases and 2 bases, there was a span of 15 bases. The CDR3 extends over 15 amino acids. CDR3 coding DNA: TGTGCCAGCAGCGAAACCCCCGGAAAGCAAGAGACCCAGTACTTC. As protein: CASSETPGKQETQYF. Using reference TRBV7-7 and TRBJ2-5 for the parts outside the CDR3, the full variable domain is GAGVSQSPRYKVTKRGQDVTLRCDPISSHATLYWYQQALGQGPEFLTYFNYEAQPDKSGLPSDRFSAERPEGSISTLTIQRTEQRDSAMYRCASSETPGKQETQYFGPGTRLLVL.